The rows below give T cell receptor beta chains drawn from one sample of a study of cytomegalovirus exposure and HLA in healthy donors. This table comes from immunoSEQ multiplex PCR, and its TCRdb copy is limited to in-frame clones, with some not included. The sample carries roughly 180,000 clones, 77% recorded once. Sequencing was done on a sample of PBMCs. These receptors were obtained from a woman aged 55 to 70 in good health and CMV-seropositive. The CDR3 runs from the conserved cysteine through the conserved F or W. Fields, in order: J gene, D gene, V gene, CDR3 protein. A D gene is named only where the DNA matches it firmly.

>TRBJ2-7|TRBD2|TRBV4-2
CASSRVTSGSSYEQYF
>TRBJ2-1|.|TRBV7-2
CASSLAATRRYYNEQFF
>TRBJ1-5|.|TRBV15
CATSRNFNQPQHF
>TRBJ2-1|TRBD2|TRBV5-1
CASSPGLAGGEQFF
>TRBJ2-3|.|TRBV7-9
CASSRYRIMSDTQYF
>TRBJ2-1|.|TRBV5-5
CASSLLAGSSFDEQFF
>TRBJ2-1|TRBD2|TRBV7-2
CASSLGGTSGSNEQFF
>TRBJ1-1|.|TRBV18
CASSSATGTKAFF
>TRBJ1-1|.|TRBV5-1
CASSLGQGWDTEAFF
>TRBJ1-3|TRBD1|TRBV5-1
CASSLRTGLSGNTIYF
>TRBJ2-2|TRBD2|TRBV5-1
CASSRIRGGANTGELFF
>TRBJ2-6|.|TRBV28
CASSQGANVLTF
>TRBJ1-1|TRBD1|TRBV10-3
CAISATGTGMNTEAFF
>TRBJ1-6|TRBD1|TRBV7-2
CASSWGQGSANSPLHF
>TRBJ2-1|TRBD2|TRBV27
CASSSRGLAGHNEQFF
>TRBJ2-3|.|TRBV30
CAWTSSGRARADTQYF